The clone carrying this TCR beta chain was observed a few times. Both iRepertoire HTBI primers and Arm-PCR of CDR3 regions were used to build the TCR beta libraries. MiXCR, run by TCRdb on the multiplex PCR reads, gives a single entry per CDR3 protein. The sample gives hundreds of thousands of distinct CDR3 sequences, about a fifth of which show up once; approximately 6.4% is in the top ten. These data belong to a study of regulatory T cells in long-lasting Graves disease. Trimming took 6 bases from V and 7 from J, leaving 13 bases between them. This CDR3 spans 13 amino acids. CDR1 and CDR2 (germline): SNHLY, FYNNEI. Documented time point: persistent/refractory GD, antithyroid drugs over 5 years with positive TRAb. The TCR library used RNA extracted from PBMCs.

This sequence joins TRBV2 and TRBJ1-5; tentatively, D is TRBD1 (6 bases). The TCR sequence derives from a female donor with Graves disease. Specimen: peripheral blood mononuclear cells (PBMCs), collected when the disease was refractory, from a patient treated with antithyroid drugs. CDR3 bases: TGTGCCAGCAGCACAGGGAATTGGCAGCCCCAGCATTTT. As protein: CASSTGNWQPQHF.